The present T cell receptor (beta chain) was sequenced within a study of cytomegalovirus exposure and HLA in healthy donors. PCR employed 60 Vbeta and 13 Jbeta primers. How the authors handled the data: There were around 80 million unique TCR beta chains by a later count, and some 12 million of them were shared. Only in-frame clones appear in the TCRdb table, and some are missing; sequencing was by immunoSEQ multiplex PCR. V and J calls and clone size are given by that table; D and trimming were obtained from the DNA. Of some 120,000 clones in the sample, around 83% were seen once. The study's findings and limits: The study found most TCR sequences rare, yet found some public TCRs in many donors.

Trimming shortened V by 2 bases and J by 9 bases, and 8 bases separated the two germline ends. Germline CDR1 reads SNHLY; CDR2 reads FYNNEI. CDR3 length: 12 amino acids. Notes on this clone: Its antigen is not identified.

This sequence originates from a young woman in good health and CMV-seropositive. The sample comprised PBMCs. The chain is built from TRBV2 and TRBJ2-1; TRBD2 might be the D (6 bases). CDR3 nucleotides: TGTGCCAGCAGTGAATTGGGGGGTGAGCAGTTCTTC. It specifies CASSELGGEQFF.